These 17 T cell receptor beta chains originate from one sample sequenced in a study of post-analysis software for immune sequencing data. Points from the study as a whole: There were roughly 5 TRBV segments more frequent in patients than controls, and TRBV5-6, TRBV5-1 and TRBV20-1 were among them.

No cognate antigen is known for these TCRs. Carried by the TCR beta cDNA libraries were unique molecular identifiers. TCRdb independently ran MiXCR on the PCR reads; one entry per CDR3 protein. This table holds about 810,000 distinct CDR3 sequences, roughly 58% found once. Material for sequencing was blood. Receptors originate from a girl aged 5-17 years with multiple sclerosis.

The chain combines TRBV27 with TRBJ2-7; no clear D. Trimming removed 4 bases at V and 0 bases at J, with 19 bases between. This CDR3 has 17 residues. CDR1 MNHEY and CDR2 SMNVEV come from the germline V gene (reference sequence). The CDR3 region is CASSSNPHSRSSYEQYF. The CDR3 DNA reads as TGTGCCAGCAGTTCCAACCCTCATTCCAGGAGCTCCTACGAGCAGTACTTC.

The chain combines TRBV27 with TRBJ2-1, with 8 bases fitting TRBD1. The CDR3 length is 16 residues. Trimming cost V 5 bases and J 3 bases; bases outside gene matches: 9. Looked up from germline, CDR1 is MNHEY and CDR2 is SMNVEV (reference sequence). The CDR3 region has the DNA TGTGCCAGCAGTGCACAGGGGGTTTGGGGCTACAATGAGCAGTTCTTC. Its protein is CASSAQGVWGYNEQFF.

Here the CDR3 DNA reads TGTGCCAGCTCACCAGGGGTGAATTCACCCCTCCACTTT. This sequence encodes CASSPGVNSPLHF. The chain links TRBV18 to TRBJ1-6; D ambiguous. The CDR3 has 13 amino acids. CDR1 is KGHSH, CDR2 LQKENI, per germline. Trimming took 2 bases from V and 7 from J, leaving 6 bases between them.

In this sample, this clonotype turned up a few times. V is TRBV7-2 and J is TRBJ2-5; 10 bases align to TRBD2. V was clipped by 7 bases and J by 3 bases; unmatched bases: 11. This CDR3 is 16 amino acids long. CDR1 SGHTA and CDR2 FQGNSA come from the germline V gene. CDR3 protein: CASTEYASGGKETQYF. The CDR3 coding sequence is TGTGCCAGCACCGAGTATGCTAGCGGGGGTAAAGAGACCCAGTACTTC.

This chain joins TRBV3-1 and TRBJ2-1; 13 nucleotides agree with TRBD2. Germline V gene data show CDR1 as LGHDT and CDR2 as YNNKEL (reference sequence). The V and J ends lost 3 bases and 14 bases, in that order; junction bases with no gene match: 4. The CDR3 loop spans 13 amino acids. The CDR3 DNA reads TGTGCCAGCAGCCAGGGACTAGCGGGGCCTGAGTTCTTC. The encoded protein is CASSQGLAGPEFF.

CDR3 nucleotides: TGCGCCAGCAGCTCGGGACAGGGGAACAATCAGCCCCAGCATTTT. Its translation is CASSSGQGNNQPQHF. This rearrangement joins TRBV5-1 to TRBJ1-5, with 10 bases aligning to TRBD1. CDR1 is SGHRS, CDR2 YFSETQ, per germline. This CDR3 has 15 amino acids. Unmatched junction bases numbered 3, after V lost 3 bases and J lost 3 bases.

This clonotype has a count of ten or more. This chain connects TRBV20-1 to TRBJ2-7, with 9 bases fitting TRBD1. The CDR3 length is 14 residues. Germline V gives CDR1 DFQATT, CDR2 SNEGSKA (reference sequence). The V segment lost 5 bases and the J segment 2 bases; nucleotides outside the gene matches: 7. DNA for the CDR3: TGCAGTGCTCCCGGGACAGGGACTACCTACGAGCAGTACTTC. Protein sequence: CSAPGTGTTYEQYF.

This clonotype was observed at least ten times. For the CDR3, the DNA is TGTGCCAGCAGTTACTTGCGGCGGGAGATCACAGATACGCAGTATTTT. It yields the protein CASSYLRREITDTQYF. The rearrangement links TRBV6-2 or TRBV6-3 to TRBJ2-3; 7 positions agree with TRBD2. Germline CDR1 MNHEY, CDR2 SVGEGT. CDR3 length equals 16 residues. V lost 1 base and J lost 2; bases outside the gene matches: 6.

The chain carries TRBV24-1 and TRBJ2-7; D may be TRBD1 (5 bases). Germline CDR1 reads KGHDR; CDR2 reads SFDVKD. V was pared by 2 bases and J by 3 bases, with 10 bases between. The CDR3 has 14 amino acids. As DNA, the CDR3 is TGTGCCACCAGTGATTCCAGGGTCGGCTACGAGCAGTACTTC. It specifies CATSDSRVGYEQYF.

The chain joins TRBV7-8 to TRBJ2-7; 7 bases match TRBD2. This CDR3 is 15 amino acids long. With 3 bases clipped from V and 2 bases from J, the junction kept 7 bases outside the gene matches. Per germline, CDR1 SGHVS and CDR2 FQNEAQ. The CDR3 protein is CASSFPGAGAYEQYF. The CDR3 DNA sequence: TGTGCCAGCAGCTTCCCCGGGGCGGGAGCCTACGAGCAGTACTTC.

V usage is TRBV12-3 or TRBV12-4 and J usage is TRBJ2-3; D is perhaps TRBD1 (6 bases). The V and J ends lost 5 bases and 0 bases respectively, with 12 bases between them. CDR3 size: 15 residues. Written as DNA, the CDR3 is TGTGCCAGCAGTCTTTGGACAGATAGCACAGATACGCAGTATTTT. Translating it yields CASSLWTDSTDTQYF.

There are a few counts of this clonotype. The J gene is TRBJ2-7, the V gene TRBV12-3 or TRBV12-4; TRBD1 might be the D (5 bases). V was clipped by 7 bases and J by 3 bases, with 22 bases between them. This CDR3 is 16 amino acids long. CDR3 coding DNA: TGTGCCAGCACAAGGAGCCTCCTGGGGCCAAACTACGAGCAGTACTTC. Protein: CASTRSLLGPNYEQYF.

The chain combines TRBV12-3 or TRBV12-4 with TRBJ1-2; D gene unclear. Trimming took off 4 bases at V and 0 bases at J, with 15 bases between the two ends. CDR3 size: 16 residues. CDR3 sequence reads: CASSYLSHSANYGYTF. The CDR3 nucleotides read TGTGCCAGCAGTTATCTGAGTCATTCAGCTAACTATGGCTACACCTTC.

This clonotype has only one observation. The V call is TRBV5-1, the J call TRBJ2-7; 7 bases match TRBD2. This CDR3 contains 14 residues. V gave up 4 bases and J gave up 5 bases; unmatched junction bases: 9. Germline loops: CDR1 SGHRS, CDR2 YFSETQ. As DNA, the CDR3 is TGCGCCAGCAGCGGTACCGGGACTAACCACGAGCAGTACTTC. It codes for CASSGTGTNHEQYF.

The chain combines TRBV12-5 with TRBJ1-2; tentative D call: TRBD1 (5 bases). Trimming removed 7 bases at V and 2 bases at J, with 11 bases between. The CDR3 loop spans 13 amino acids. CDR1 LGHNT and CDR2 FRNRAP come from the germline V gene. This chain's CDR3 is CASAPRGNYGYTF. In DNA, the CDR3 is TGTGCTAGTGCCCCCCGGGGGAACTATGGCTACACCTTC.

DNA for the CDR3: TGTGCCATCAACCCGACGGGTGCAGATACGCAGTATTTT. Amino acid sequence: CAINPTGADTQYF. V usage is TRBV10-3 and J usage is TRBJ2-3; D uncertain. The CDR3 totals 13 residues. V lost 7 bases and J 4 bases, leaving 12 bases between the germline ends. The germline V gene has CDR1 ENHRY and CDR2 SYGVKD.

This sequence joins TRBV9 and TRBJ2-7, with 9 nucleotides matching TRBD2. After removal of 4 bases from V and 2 bases from J, the junction contained 10 bases not matched to a gene. There are 16 residues in the CDR3. The germline V gene encodes CDR1 SGDLS and CDR2 YYNGEE. CDR3 sequence (DNA): TGTGCCAGCAGCCCTCAGTCCGGGACTAGCCCCTACGAGCAGTACTTC. Amino acids: CASSPQSGTSPYEQYF.